A single sample is the source of the 15 T cell receptor beta chains below, sequenced in a study of blood T cell repertoires in COVID-19. Measured with immunoSEQ multiplex PCR; TCRdb has only the in-frame clones, and not every one. The repertoire holds hundreds of thousands of clones, with around 87% as singletons. The sequenced sample was peripheral blood. Receptors were obtained from a woman aged 35 to 49 with COVID-19, enrolled during active disease.

J is TRBJ2-3 and V is TRBV27, with 7 bases that match TRBD1. Losses at the gene ends were 4 bases for V and 2 bases for J; bases not matched to a gene: 12. This CDR3 has 17 residues. Germline CDR1 MNHEY, CDR2 SMNVEV (reference sequence). The CDR3 is CASSSTFPGQYTDTQYF. In DNA, the CDR3 is TGTGCCAGCAGTTCCACGTTCCCGGGACAGTACACAGATACGCAGTATTTT.

The V and J genes are TRBV19 and TRBJ2-2, with D possibly TRBD1 on 5 matching bases. Per germline, CDR1 LNHDA and CDR2 SQIVND (reference sequence). V lost 7 bases and J lost 1, with 10 bases in between. The CDR3 totals 14 residues. DNA for the CDR3: TGTGCCAGTAACTCTGACAGGAACACCGGGGAGCTGTTTTTT. The encoded protein is CASNSDRNTGELFF.

The chain employs TRBV6-5 and TRBJ1-1; no clear D. The CDR3 runs 13 residues. V dropped 2 bases and J dropped 7 bases, with 11 bases sitting between them. Germline-derived CDR1 and CDR2 are MNHEY and SVGAGI. This CDR3 reads CASSYQSGSEAFF. DNA of the CDR3: TGTGCCAGCAGTTACCAGTCGGGGAGTGAAGCTTTCTTT.

This chain links TRBV19 with TRBJ1-1; TRBD1 matches 9 bases. CDR3 length equals 15 residues. The germline gives CDR1 LNHDA, CDR2 SQIVND (reference sequence). V shed 1 base and J 5 bases; nucleotides not matched to a gene: 5. The chain's CDR3 is CASSIAGQGFTEAFF. The CDR3, as DNA: TGTGCCAGTAGTATAGCCGGACAGGGGTTTACTGAAGCTTTCTTT.

V usage is TRBV28 and J usage is TRBJ1-6, with 9 positions matching TRBD1. The length of the CDR3 is 15 residues. Trimming removed 5 bases from V and 10 bases from J; junction bases left unmatched: 9. The germline V gene has CDR1 MDHEN and CDR2 SYDVKM. This CDR3 is CASSGDRANGSPLHF. CDR3 nucleotides: TGTGCCAGCAGTGGGGACAGGGCTAATGGATCACCCCTCCACTTT.

V is TRBV16 and J is TRBJ1-1, with D unresolved. CDR1 KGHSY and CDR2 FQNENV come from the germline V gene. Trimming stripped 0 bases from V and 3 bases from J, with 8 bases between. There are 14 residues in the CDR3. The CDR3 bases are TGTGCCAGCAGCCAATCGAACGGGGACACTGAAGCTTTCTTT. It is translated as CASSQSNGDTEAFF.

The chain links TRBV7-9 to TRBJ1-5; the D gene is possibly TRBD1 (5 bases). Germline V lookup: CDR1 SEHNR, CDR2 FQNEAQ (reference sequence). This CDR3 has 14 residues. Trimming shortened V by 5 bases and J by 4 bases, and 12 bases separated the two germline ends. CDR3 in DNA: TGTGCCAGCAGCCCTGGGACTCCGAATCAGCCCCAGCATTTT. Translating it yields CASSPGTPNQPQHF.

This sequence joins TRBV6-2 or TRBV6-3 and TRBJ1-2; 7 bases are a match to TRBD1. J gave up 5 bases and V 2 bases, and 14 bases lay outside the gene matches. CDR1 and CDR2 from the germline V gene are MNHEY and SVGEGT. This CDR3 contains 17 residues. CDR3 loop: CASSYPWTGKNYYGYTF. The CDR3 DNA sequence: TGTGCCAGCAGTTACCCCTGGACAGGAAAGAACTATTATGGCTACACCTTC.

The CDR3 DNA is TGCGCCAGCTCCGGGAACTCGTATGAAAAACTGTTTTTT. Its protein product is CASSGNSYEKLFF. V is TRBV5-1 and J is TRBJ1-4; D not resolved. The CDR3 has 13 amino acids. The germline CDR1 and CDR2 sequences are SGHRS and YFSETQ. V lost 7 bases to trimming and J lost 6 bases, with 13 bases between them.

CDR3 sequence reads: CASTKGAGGEKLFF. The CDR3 DNA reads as TGTGCCAGCACCAAGGGGGCAGGAGGTGAAAAACTGTTTTTT. The V call is TRBV6-5, the J call TRBJ1-4; 7 positions match TRBD1. Germline V gene sequence: CDR1 MNHEY, CDR2 SVGAGI. V dropped 7 bases and J dropped 7; count of bases not matched to a gene: 9. There are 14 residues in the CDR3.

This chain uses TRBV7-2 with TRBJ2-2, with D perhaps TRBD1 (6 bases). The CDR3 length is 17 residues. The germline V gene encodes CDR1 SGHTA and CDR2 FQGNSA. The ends were cut back, 7 bases at V and 5 bases at J, with 23 bases in the middle. CDR3: CASTLRDIPVKTGELFF. The CDR3 nucleotides are TGTGCCAGCACCCTTAGGGACATCCCCGTAAAAACCGGGGAGCTGTTTTTT. Using reference TRBV7-2 and TRBJ2-2 for the parts outside the CDR3, the full variable domain is GAGVSQSPSNKVTEKGKDVELRCDPISGHTALYWYRQSLGQGLEFLIYFQGNSAPDKSGLPSDRFSAERTGGSVSTLTIQRTQQEDSAVYLCASTLRDIPVKTGELFFGEGSRLTVL.

The chain combines TRBV6-5 with TRBJ1-1; maybe TRBD1 (6 bases). Trimming took 6 bases from V and 4 from J, leaving 12 bases between them. The CDR3 length is 13 residues. Germline CDR1 and CDR2: MNHEY and SVGAGI. The DNA of the CDR3 is TGTGCCAGCAGCGGACAGTCCATCACTGAAGCTTTCTTT. Translated, it gives CASSGQSITEAFF.

Worth noting for this clone: Compared with germline, one end of the junction differs, possibly owing to a read error. The chain combines TRBV29-1 with TRBJ1-2, with D perhaps TRBD1 (6 bases). The CDR3 runs to 11 residues. Germline V lookup: CDR1 SQVTM, CDR2 ANQGSEA. The CDR3 coding sequence is TGCAGCGCTGAACAGGGTTCGGGCTACACCTTC. The encoded protein is CSAEQGSGYTF.

The genes are TRBV2 and TRBJ1-1; D gene unclear. The germline V gene encodes CDR1 SNHLY and CDR2 FYNNEI. V was trimmed by 1 base and J by 0 bases, leaving 12 bases between them. The CDR3 is 16 amino acids. This chain's CDR3 is CASSEESSRLNTEAFF. CDR3 nucleotide sequence: TGTGCCAGCAGTGAAGAATCGAGCAGGCTGAACACTGAAGCTTTCTTT.

The rearrangement uses TRBV7-2 and TRBJ2-4; the D is unclear. The germline V gene has CDR1 SGHTA and CDR2 FQGNSA. The CDR3 totals 15 residues. The V and J ends lost 0 bases and 6 bases respectively, with 12 bases between them. CDR3 nucleotides: TGTGCCAGCAGCTTAGCGAGCGCGCTCCGAAACATTCAGTACTTC. Protein: CASSLASALRNIQYF.